This T cell receptor (beta chain) was sequenced in a study of Ad26.COV2.S vaccination and SARS-CoV-2 variants. Study-wide background: Donor allocation was to the COV1001 Ad26.COV2.S trial arm. Doses of Ad26.COV2.S were injected into muscle once or twice, 56 days apart. Study-wide points: Breadth measured for non-spike TCRs was similar across vaccine and placebo recipients. Responses of T cells in total may have been underestimated by the TCR breadth and depth analyses.

Sequencing was performed with immunoSEQ multiplex PCR; in TCRdb, only in-frame clones are kept and a portion is missing. The top ten hold about 11% of the sample, which has 380,000 or so clones, around 88% seen once. A remark on this clone: Its antigen remains unknown.

Treatment specified: approximately 18 received Ad26.COV2.S at low or high dose, single or two shots; about 5 received placebo; per-sample allocation not given. Material that was analyzed had been drawn on day 63 after the first vaccine or placebo injection. Looked up from germline, CDR1 is MDHEN and CDR2 is SYDVKM. With V trimmed by 7 bases and J by 7 bases, 9 bases remained unmatched. The CDR3 runs 15 residues. The gene calls are TRBV28 and TRBJ2-1; TRBD2 agrees at 11 bases. Sequencing used peripheral blood, obtained in a trial of Ad26.COV2.S vaccine versus placebo. This sequence was found in a person aged 18 to 59 who received the Ad26.COV2.S COVID-19 vaccine or a placebo. In DNA form, the CDR3 reads TGTGCCAGCAAAGATAGCGGGAGGGCCCCTAATGAGCAGTTCTTC. Protein sequence: CASKDSGRAPNEQFF.